This entry lists 16 T cell receptor beta chains sequenced from one sample in a study of blood T cell repertoires in COVID-19. Sequencing used immunoSEQ multiplex PCR; TCRdb keeps in-frame clones, though not all of them. The table shows 160,000 or so clones, with roughly 88% occurring only once. Specimen: PBMCs or T cells enriched from blood (not recorded which). Every receptor here comes from a man aged 45-60 years who had recovered from COVID-19.

V is TRBV6-1 and J is TRBJ2-7; the match to TRBD2 covers 7 bases. V shed 3 bases, J shed 7 bases, and the junction held 12 bases outside the gene matches. CDR1 and CDR2 from the germline V gene are MNHNS and SASEGT. This CDR3 spans 15 amino acids. Here the CDR3 DNA reads TGTGCCAGCAGTGATAATCTGGGGGGGACTCGGGAGCAGTACTTC. This encodes CASSDNLGGTREQYF.

Note on this clone: Other DNA sequences of this sample code for an identical CDR3. The rearrangement uses TRBV7-9 and TRBJ2-5, with TRBD2 matching over 15 bases. Per germline, CDR1 SEHNR and CDR2 FQNEAQ (reference sequence). This CDR3 comprises 15 residues. The V and J ends lost 5 bases and 4 bases, in that order; junction bases with no gene match: 2. CDR3 amino acids: CASSLGLAGGETQYF. The CDR3 DNA is TGTGCCAGCAGCCTGGGACTAGCGGGGGGAGAGACCCAGTACTTC.

V and J are TRBV19 and TRBJ1-3; D is undetermined. Germline V gives CDR1 LNHDA, CDR2 SQIVND (reference sequence). This CDR3 region has 14 residues. Deletions cut 6 bases from V and 0 bases from J, with 9 bases between. The CDR3 protein is CASRYTSSGNTIYF. The CDR3 DNA follows: TGTGCCAGTAGGTACACAAGCTCTGGAAACACCATATATTTT.

This chain joins TRBV18 and TRBJ1-1; 10 bases align to TRBD1. V trimming: 3 bases; J trimming: 0 bases; junction bases outside the gene matches: 1. This CDR3 contains 15 residues. The germline V gene has CDR1 KGHSH and CDR2 LQKENI. Written as DNA, the CDR3 is TGTGCCAGCTCACCGGGACAGGGGATGAACACTGAAGCTTTCTTT. Its protein is CASSPGQGMNTEAFF.

The CDR3 nucleotides are TGCGCCAGCAGCCAAGATCGTTTAGGACAGGGGAGGGAGGGCTACACCTTC. This gives the protein CASSQDRLGQGREGYTF. The chain recombines TRBV4-1 with TRBJ1-2, with 9 bases matching TRBD1. The V and J ends lost 0 bases and 8 bases, in that order; junction bases with no gene match: 13. Germline loops: CDR1 MGHRA, CDR2 YSYEKL. The CDR3 has 17 amino acids.

The chain joins TRBV5-4 to TRBJ1-6, with TRBD1 identical over 11 bases. Looked up from germline, CDR1 is SGHNT and CDR2 is YYREEE (reference sequence). J gave up 9 bases and V 4 bases, and 12 bases lay outside the gene matches. CDR3 size: 17 residues. The CDR3 is CASSPGTGGNTGSPLHF. DNA for the CDR3: TGTGCCAGCAGCCCTGGGACAGGGGGAAATACGGGTTCACCCCTCCACTTT. Full variable domain (rest looked up from reference TRBV5-4 and TRBJ1-6): ETGVTQSPTHLIKTRGQQVTLRCSSQSGHNTVSWYQQALGQGPQFIFQYYREEENGRGNFPPRFSGLQFPNYSSELNVNALELDDSALYLCASSPGTGGNTGSPLHFGNGTRLTVT.

The chain employs TRBV29-1 and TRBJ2-2; 9 bases line up with TRBD1. The trim removed 7 bases at V and 7 bases at J, leaving 13 bases unmatched. CDR1 is SQVTM and CDR2 is ANQGSEA in the germline V gene. CDR3 size: 15 residues. The CDR3 region has the DNA TGCAGCGCCGGCGCCCTTGGGACAGGGATCGGGGAGCTGTTTTTT. It codes for CSAGALGTGIGELFF.

The chain joins TRBV20-1 to TRBJ2-2; TRBD1 aligns across 10 bases. Trimming removed 3 bases from V and 6 bases from J; junction bases left unmatched: 10. This CDR3 has 16 residues. The V gene's germline CDR1 is DFQATT and CDR2 SNEGSKA (reference sequence). The CDR3 protein is CSASATGGQGPGELFF. CDR3 nucleotides: TGCAGTGCTAGTGCCACAGGGGGACAGGGGCCCGGGGAGCTGTTTTTT.

V gene TRBV28 combines with J gene TRBJ1-2, with 11 bases lining up with TRBD1. The CDR3 sequence is 16 residues long. V lost 5 bases to trimming and J lost 6 bases; unmatched junction nucleotides: 11. Per germline, CDR1 MDHEN and CDR2 SYDVKM. The CDR3 protein is CASSILLGQGANGYTF. The CDR3 bases are TGTGCCAGCAGTATACTACTAGGACAGGGGGCAAATGGCTACACCTTC.

V gene TRBV18 combines with J gene TRBJ2-1; D might be TRBD2 (7 bases). V dropped 0 bases and J dropped 1 base, with 19 bases sitting between them. Germline-derived CDR1 and CDR2 are KGHSH and LQKENI. The CDR3 is made up of 19 amino acids. The CDR3 sequence is CASSPPRGGNLGSYNEQFF. The DNA for the CDR3 is TGTGCCAGCTCACCACCGAGGGGGGGCAACCTGGGATCCTACAATGAGCAGTTCTTC.

The chain links TRBV27 to TRBJ1-1; D gene unclear. CDR3 length: 13 amino acids. Trimming shortened V by 3 bases and J by 1 base, and 6 bases separated the two germline ends. The germline V gene encodes CDR1 MNHEY and CDR2 SMNVEV (reference sequence). The CDR3 protein is CASSFRGNTEAFF. The CDR3 nucleotides are TGTGCCAGCAGTTTCCGCGGGAACACTGAAGCTTTCTTT.

V gene TRBV6-4 combines with J gene TRBJ1-5; D remains unclear. V gave up 2 bases and J gave up 1 base, with 6 bases separating them. The germline gives CDR1 MRHNA, CDR2 SNTAGT. The CDR3 is made up of 14 amino acids. CDR3 bases: TGTGCCAGCAGTGACGGAGGCAGCAATCAGCCCCAGCATTTT. This sequence encodes CASSDGGSNQPQHF.

For the CDR3, the DNA is TGTGCCAGCAGCTTAGGGGACATCTACGAGCAGTACTTC. Translated, it gives CASSLGDIYEQYF. The chain recombines TRBV7-6 with TRBJ2-7; perhaps TRBD1 as D (6 bases). CDR1 SGHVS and CDR2 FNYEAQ come from the germline V gene. CDR3 size: 13 residues. Trimming took 1 base from V and 3 from J, leaving 7 bases between them.

The genes are TRBV5-5 and TRBJ1-1; possible D gene TRBD1, 5 bases. Germline-derived CDR1 and CDR2 are SGHKS and YYEKEE (reference sequence). The CDR3 covers 16 residues. V lost 4 bases and J 0 bases, leaving 16 bases between the germline ends. The DNA of the CDR3 is TGTGCCAGCAGCCCCCGGACAAGAACCATGAACACTGAAGCTTTCTTT. As protein: CASSPRTRTMNTEAFF.

The chain joins TRBV5-5 to TRBJ1-4; D is uncertain. V was clipped by 1 base and J by 7 bases, with 17 bases between them. The CDR3 is made up of 16 amino acids. Germline CDR1 reads SGHKS; CDR2 reads YYEKEE (reference sequence). CDR3 residues: CASSLSVRVDVEKLFF. The CDR3 coding sequence is TGTGCCAGCAGCTTGTCAGTTCGTGTTGATGTTGAAAAACTGTTTTTT.

The J gene is TRBJ1-2, the V gene TRBV27, with 7 bases fitting TRBD1. Germline loops: CDR1 MNHEY, CDR2 SMNVEV (reference sequence). There are 12 residues in the CDR3. V gave up 6 bases and J gave up 9 bases; unmatched junction bases: 7. CDR3 bases: TGTGCCAGCAGCCCGGACAGGCGACGCTACACCTTC. It yields the protein CASSPDRRRYTF.